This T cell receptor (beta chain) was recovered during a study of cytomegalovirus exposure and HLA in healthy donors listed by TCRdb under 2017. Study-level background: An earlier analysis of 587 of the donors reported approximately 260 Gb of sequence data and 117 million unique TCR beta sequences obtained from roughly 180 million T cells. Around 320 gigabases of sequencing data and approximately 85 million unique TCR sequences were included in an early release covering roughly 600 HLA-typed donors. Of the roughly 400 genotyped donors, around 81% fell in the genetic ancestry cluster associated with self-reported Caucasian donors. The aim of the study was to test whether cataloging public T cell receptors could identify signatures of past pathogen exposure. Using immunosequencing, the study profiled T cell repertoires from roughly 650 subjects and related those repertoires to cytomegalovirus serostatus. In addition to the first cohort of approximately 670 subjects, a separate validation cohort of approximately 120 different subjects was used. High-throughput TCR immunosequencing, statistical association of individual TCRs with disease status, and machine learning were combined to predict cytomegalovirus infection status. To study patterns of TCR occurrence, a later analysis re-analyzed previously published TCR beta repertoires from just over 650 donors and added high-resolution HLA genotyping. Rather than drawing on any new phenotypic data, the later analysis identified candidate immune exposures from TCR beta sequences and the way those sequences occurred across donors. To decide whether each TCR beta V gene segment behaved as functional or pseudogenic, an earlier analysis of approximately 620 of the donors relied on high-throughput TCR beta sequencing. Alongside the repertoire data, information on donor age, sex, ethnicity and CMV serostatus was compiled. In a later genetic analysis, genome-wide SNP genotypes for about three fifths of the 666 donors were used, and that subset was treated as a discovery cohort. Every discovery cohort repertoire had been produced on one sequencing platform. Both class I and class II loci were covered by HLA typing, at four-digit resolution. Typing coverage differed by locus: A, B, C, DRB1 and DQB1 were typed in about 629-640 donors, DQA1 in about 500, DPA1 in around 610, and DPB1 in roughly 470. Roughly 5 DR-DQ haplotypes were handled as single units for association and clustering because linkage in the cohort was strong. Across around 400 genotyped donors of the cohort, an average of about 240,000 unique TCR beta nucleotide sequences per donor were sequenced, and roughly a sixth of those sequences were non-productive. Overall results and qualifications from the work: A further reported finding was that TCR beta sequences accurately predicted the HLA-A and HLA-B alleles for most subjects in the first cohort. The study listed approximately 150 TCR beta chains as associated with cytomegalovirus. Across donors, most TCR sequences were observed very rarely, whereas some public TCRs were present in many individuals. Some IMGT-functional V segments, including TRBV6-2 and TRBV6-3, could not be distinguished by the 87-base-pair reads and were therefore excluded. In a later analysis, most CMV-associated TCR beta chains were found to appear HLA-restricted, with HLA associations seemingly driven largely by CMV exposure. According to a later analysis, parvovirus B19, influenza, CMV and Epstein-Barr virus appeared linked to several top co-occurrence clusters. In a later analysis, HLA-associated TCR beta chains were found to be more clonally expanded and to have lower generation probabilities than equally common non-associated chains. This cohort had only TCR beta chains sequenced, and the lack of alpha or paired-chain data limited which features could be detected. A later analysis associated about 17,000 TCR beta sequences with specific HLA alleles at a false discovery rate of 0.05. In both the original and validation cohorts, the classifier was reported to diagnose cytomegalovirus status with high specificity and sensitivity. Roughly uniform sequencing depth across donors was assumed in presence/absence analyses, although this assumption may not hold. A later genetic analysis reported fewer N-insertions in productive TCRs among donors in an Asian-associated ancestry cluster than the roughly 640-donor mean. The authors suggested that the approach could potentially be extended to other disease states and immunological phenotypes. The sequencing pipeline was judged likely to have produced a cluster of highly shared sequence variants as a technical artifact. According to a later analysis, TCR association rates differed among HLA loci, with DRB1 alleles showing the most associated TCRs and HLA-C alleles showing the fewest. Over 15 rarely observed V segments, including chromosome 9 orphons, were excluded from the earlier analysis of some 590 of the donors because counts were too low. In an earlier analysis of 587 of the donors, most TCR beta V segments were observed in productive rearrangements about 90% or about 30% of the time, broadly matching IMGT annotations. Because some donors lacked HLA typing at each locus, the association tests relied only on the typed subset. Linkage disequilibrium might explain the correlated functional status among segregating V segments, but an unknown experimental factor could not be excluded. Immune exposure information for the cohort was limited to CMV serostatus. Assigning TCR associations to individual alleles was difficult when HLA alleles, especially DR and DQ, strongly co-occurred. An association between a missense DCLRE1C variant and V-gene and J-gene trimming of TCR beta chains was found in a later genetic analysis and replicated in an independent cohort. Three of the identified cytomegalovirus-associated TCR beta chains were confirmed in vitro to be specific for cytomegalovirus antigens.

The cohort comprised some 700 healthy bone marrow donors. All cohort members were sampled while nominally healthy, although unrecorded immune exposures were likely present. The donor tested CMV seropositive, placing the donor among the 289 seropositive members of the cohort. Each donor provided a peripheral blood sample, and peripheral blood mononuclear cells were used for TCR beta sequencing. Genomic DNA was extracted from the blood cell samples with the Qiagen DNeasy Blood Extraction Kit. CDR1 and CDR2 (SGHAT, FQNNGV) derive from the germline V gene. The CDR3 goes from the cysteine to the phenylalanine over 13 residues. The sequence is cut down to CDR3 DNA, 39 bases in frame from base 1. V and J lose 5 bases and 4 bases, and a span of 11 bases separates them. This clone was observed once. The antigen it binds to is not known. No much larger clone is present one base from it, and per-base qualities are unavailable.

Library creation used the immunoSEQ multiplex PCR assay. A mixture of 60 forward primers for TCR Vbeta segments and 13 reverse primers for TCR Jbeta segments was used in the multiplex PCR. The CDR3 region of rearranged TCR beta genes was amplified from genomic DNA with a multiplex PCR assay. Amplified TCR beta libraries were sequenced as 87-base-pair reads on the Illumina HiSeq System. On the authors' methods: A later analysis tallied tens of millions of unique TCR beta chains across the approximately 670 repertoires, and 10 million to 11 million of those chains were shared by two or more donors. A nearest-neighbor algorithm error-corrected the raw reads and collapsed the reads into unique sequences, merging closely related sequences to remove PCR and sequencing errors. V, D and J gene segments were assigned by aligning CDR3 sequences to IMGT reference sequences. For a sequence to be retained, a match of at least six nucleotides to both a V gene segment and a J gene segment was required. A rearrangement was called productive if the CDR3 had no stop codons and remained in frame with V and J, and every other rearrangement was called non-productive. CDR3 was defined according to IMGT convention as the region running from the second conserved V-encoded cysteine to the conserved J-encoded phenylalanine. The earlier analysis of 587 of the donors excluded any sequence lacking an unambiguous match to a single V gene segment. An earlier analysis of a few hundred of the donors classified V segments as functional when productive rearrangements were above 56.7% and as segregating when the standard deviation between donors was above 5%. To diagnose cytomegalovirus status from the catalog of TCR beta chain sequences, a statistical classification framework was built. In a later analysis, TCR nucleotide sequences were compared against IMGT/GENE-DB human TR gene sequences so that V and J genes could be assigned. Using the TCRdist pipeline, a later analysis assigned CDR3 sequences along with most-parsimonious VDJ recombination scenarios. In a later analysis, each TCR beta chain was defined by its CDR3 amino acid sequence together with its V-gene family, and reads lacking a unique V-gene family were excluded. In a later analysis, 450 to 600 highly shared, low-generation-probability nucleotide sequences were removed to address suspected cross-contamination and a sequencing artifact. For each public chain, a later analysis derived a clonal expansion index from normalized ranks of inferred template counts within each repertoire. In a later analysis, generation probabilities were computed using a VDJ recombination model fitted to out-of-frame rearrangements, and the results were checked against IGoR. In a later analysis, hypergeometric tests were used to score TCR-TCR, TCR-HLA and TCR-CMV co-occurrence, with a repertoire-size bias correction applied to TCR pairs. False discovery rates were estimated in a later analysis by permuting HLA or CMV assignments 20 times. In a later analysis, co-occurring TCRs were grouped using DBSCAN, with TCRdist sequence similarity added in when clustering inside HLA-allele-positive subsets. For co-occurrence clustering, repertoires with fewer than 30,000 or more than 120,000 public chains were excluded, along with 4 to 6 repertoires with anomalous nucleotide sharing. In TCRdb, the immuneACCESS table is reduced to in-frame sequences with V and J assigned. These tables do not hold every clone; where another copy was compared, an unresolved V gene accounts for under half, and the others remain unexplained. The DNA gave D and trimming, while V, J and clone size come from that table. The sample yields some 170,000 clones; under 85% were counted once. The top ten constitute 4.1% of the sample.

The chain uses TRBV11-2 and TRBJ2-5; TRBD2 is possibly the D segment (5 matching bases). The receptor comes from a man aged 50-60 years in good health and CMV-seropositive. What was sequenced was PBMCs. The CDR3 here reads CASSLGVIETQYF. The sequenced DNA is TGTGCCAGCAGCCTCGGGGTTATAGAGACCCAGTACTTC.